This T cell receptor (beta chain) was identified in a study of shared clonotypes between healthy human individuals. Study results and limitations: In general, naive subsets displayed greater estimated richness than memory subsets did.

Details on this clone: Antigen specificity is unknown. The same CDR3 also results from other DNA sequences found in this sample.

Trimming stripped 5 bases from V and 1 base from J, with 6 bases between. The V gene's germline CDR1 is DFQATT and CDR2 SNEGSKA (reference sequence). The CDR3 extends over 11 amino acids. Sequencing used immunoSEQ multiplex PCR; TCRdb keeps in-frame clones, though not all of them. The sample consists of about 2 million clones, 95% of them appearing once. This chain links TRBV20-1 with TRBJ2-7, with TRBD2 as a possible D gene (6 bases). The sequenced sample consisted of naive CD4+ T cells sorted from blood. Subset denoted: CD45RA+ positively selected. This TCR was recovered from a man in his late teens or twenties in good health. CDR3 bases: TGCAGTGCTCTAGCGTCCTACGAGCAGTACTTC. Protein product: CSALASYEQYF.